A selection of T cell receptor beta chains follows, all from one sample in a study of technical replicates of blood from a few donors. The assay was immunoSEQ multiplex PCR, and TCRdb's table has in-frame clones only and misses some. The sample holds 80,000 to 90,000 clones, 94% seen once. The sequencing sample was made of T cells isolated from PBMCs. All receptors derive from a human donor in good health. The CDR3 runs from the conserved cysteine through the conserved F or W. The D gene is left open where the match is weak. Part of the rows lack a size; the others show once, few, many or a class for expanded clones.

D gene	clone size	V gene	J gene	CDR3 DNA	CDR3 protein
TRBD1	NA	TRBV27	TRBJ1-1	TGTGCCAGCAGCCGACAGGGGGAAGGTGGGGCTTTCTTT	CASSRQGEGGAFF
TRBD2	NA	TRBV25-1	TRBJ2-7	TGTGCCAGCAGTGCTAGCGGGTCCTGGTCTCGAGAGCAGTACTTC	CASSASGSWSREQYF
TRBD1	NA	TRBV7-3	TRBJ2-3	TGTGCCAGCAGCCCCCTAGGACAGGGCACAGATACGCAGTATTTT	CASSPLGQGTDTQYF
TRBD1	NA	TRBV6-1	TRBJ2-7	TGTGCCAGCGACAGGGGCCGGGGCGAGCAGTACTTC	CASDRGRGEQYF
NA	NA	TRBV5-1	TRBJ1-1	TGCGCCAGCACATTGGACGGGAGGAACACTGAAGCTTTCTTT	CASTLDGRNTEAFF
NA	NA	TRBV28	TRBJ1-5	TGTGCCAGCAGCGCCCCCACAGGTCGGCGGGGGCCCCAGCATTTT	CASSAPTGRRGPQHF
TRBD1	NA	TRBV28	TRBJ2-7	TGTGCCAGCAGTTCCCCCGGGACAGCGCCCTACGAGCAGTACTTC	CASSSPGTAPYEQYF
NA	NA	TRBV29-1	TRBJ1-2	TGCAGCGCCGAAACAGATAACTATGGCTACACCTTC	CSAETDNYGYTF
TRBD2	NA	TRBV27	TRBJ2-1	TGTGCCAGCAGTACGCGGGAGGGCGATGAGCAGTTCTTC	CASSTREGDEQFF
NA	NA	TRBV2	TRBJ1-5	TGTGCCAGCAGAGGTATAGGGGATCAGCCCCAGCATTTT	CASRGIGDQPQHF
NA	NA	TRBV5-1	TRBJ1-4	TGCGCCAGCAGCTTGGCCCGGGCAGGGCAAGAAAAACTGTTTTTT	CASSLARAGQEKLFF
TRBD1	NA	TRBV7-6	TRBJ2-5	TGTGCCAGCAGCTTGACAACCGGGACAGCTAGAGAGACCCAGTACTTC	CASSLTTGTARETQYF
NA	NA	TRBV7-9	TRBJ1-2	TGTGCCAGCAGCTTATTTACAGGGATCAACTATGGCTACACCTTC	CASSLFTGINYGYTF
NA	NA	TRBV7-9	TRBJ1-1	TGTGCCAGCAGCCGTCACTCCACTGAAGCTTTCTTT	CASSRHSTEAFF
NA	NA	TRBV19	TRBJ1-1	TGTGCCAGTCTTCCTCCCCAGGACACTGAAGCTTTCTTT	CASLPPQDTEAFF
TRBD1	NA	TRBV27	TRBJ2-7	TGTGCCAGCAGTATCATCGGACAGGGTGGTCACGAGCAGTACTTC	CASSIIGQGGHEQYF
TRBD1	NA	TRBV5-1	TRBJ2-7	TGCGCCAGCAGCCCTCGGACAGGGAATCCCTCCTACGAGCAGTACTTC	CASSPRTGNPSYEQYF
NA	NA	TRBV19	TRBJ2-7	TGTGCCAGTAGTATCGACAGCTCCTACGAGCAGTACTTC	CASSIDSSYEQYF
NA	NA	TRBV6-5	TRBJ1-2	TGTGCCAGCAGTGACAGGCAACTTGGCTATGGCTACACCTTC	CASSDRQLGYGYTF
TRBD1	NA	TRBV27	TRBJ2-7	TGTGCCAGCAGTCCAGACAGGGATCGCGCCTACGAGCAGTACTTC	CASSPDRDRAYEQYF
TRBD2	NA	TRBV4-1	TRBJ2-3	TGCGCCAGCAGTCTAGCGGGGGTAGATACGCAGTATTTT	CASSLAGVDTQYF
TRBD1	NA	TRBV29-1	TRBJ1-5	TGCAGCGTCGGGACAGGCTATAGCAATCAGCCCCAGCATTTT	CSVGTGYSNQPQHF
TRBD1	NA	TRBV6-1	TRBJ2-7	TGTGCCAGTGACAGGGTGGGCTACGAGCAGTACTTC	CASDRVGYEQYF
NA	NA	TRBV6-5	TRBJ1-1	TGTGCCAGCAGTTCCATGGAACAGGAGAACACTGAAGCTTTCTTT	CASSSMEQENTEAFF
TRBD2	NA	TRBV9	TRBJ2-1	TGTGCCAGCAGCTTCGGGGCTAGCGGGTACAATGAGCAGTTCTTC	CASSFGASGYNEQFF
NA	NA	TRBV27	TRBJ1-1	TGTGCCAGCAGTCTCCAAAAAACACCGGAGAGGGAAGCTTTCTTT	CASSLQKTPEREAFF
TRBD1	NA	TRBV30	TRBJ2-7	TGTGCCTGGAACGCGTGGGACAGGGGAGGCGAGCAGTACTTC	CAWNAWDRGGEQYF
NA	NA	TRBV6-6	TRBJ2-7	TGTGCCAGCCGTAGGGAGACCTACGAGCAGTACTTC	CASRRETYEQYF
NA	NA	TRBV5-1	TRBJ2-7	TGCGCCAGCAGCTTGGTCGAGGGCTACGAGCAGTACTTC	CASSLVEGYEQYF
NA	NA	TRBV27	TRBJ2-7	TGTGCCAGCAGTTTTCAGAGGTACTACGAGCAGTACTTC	CASSFQRYYEQYF
NA	once	TRBV7-8	TRBJ1-1	TGTGCCAGCGCTACTACTGAAGCTTTCTTT	CASATTEAFF
NA	once	TRBV7-8	TRBJ2-7	TGTGCCAGCAGCTTAGACCCCGGACTTCACGAGCAGTACTTC	CASSLDPGLHEQYF
NA	NA	TRBV4-1	TRBJ2-2	TGCGCCAGCAGCCTGAGACAGGTTTTGAACACCGGGGAGCTGTTTTTT	CASSLRQVLNTGELFF
TRBD1	NA	TRBV9	TRBJ1-1	TGTGCCAGCAGCGCAGGGGGGTTAGGTTCCACTGAAGCTTTCTTT	CASSAGGLGSTEAFF
TRBD1	NA	TRBV19	TRBJ2-2	TGTGCCAGTAGGGCCGGGACAGGGGACACCGGGGAGCTGTTTTTT	CASRAGTGDTGELFF
TRBD1	NA	TRBV7-9	TRBJ2-5	TGTGCCAGCAGCCTTCCCAGGGGGCTCGCAGAGACCCAGTACTTC	CASSLPRGLAETQYF
TRBD2	NA	TRBV29-1	TRBJ2-1	TGCAGCGTTGTGGGTCGGCTAGCGGGGAATGAGCAGTTCTTC	CSVVGRLAGNEQFF
TRBD2	NA	TRBV28	TRBJ2-7	TGTGCCAGCAGGGGGACTAGCGGGAGAGATGCGCAGTACTTC	CASRGTSGRDAQYF
NA	NA	TRBV29-1	TRBJ2-3	TGCAGCGTGCCTCTAGGCCTAGCTTTGGCAGATACGCAGTATTTT	CSVPLGLALADTQYF
NA	NA	TRBV7-7	TRBJ2-1	TGTGCCAGCAGCTTAGCACACGAACCCTACAATGAGCAGTTCTTC	CASSLAHEPYNEQFF
NA	NA	TRBV6-1	TRBJ2-7	TGTGCCAGCAGTGAATACGTTGGCAGGACCTACGAGCAGTACTTC	CASSEYVGRTYEQYF
NA	NA	TRBV9	TRBJ2-3	TGTGCCAGCAGCGTAGCTAGCACCCTAAACACAGATACGCAGTATTTT	CASSVASTLNTDTQYF
TRBD2	few	TRBV4-1	TRBJ2-1	TGCGCCAGCAGCCAACTGCTAGCGGGAGGGCCCTCTGAGCAGTTCTTC	CASSQLLAGGPSEQFF
NA	once	TRBV28	TRBJ1-2	TGTGCCAGCTCGCCCTATGAAGGGGCCAGCTACTATGGCTACACCTTC	CASSPYEGASYYGYTF
NA	NA	TRBV5-6	TRBJ1-1	TGTGCCAGCAGCTCAACTCCCTCTCCTGAAGCTTTCTTT	CASSSTPSPEAFF
NA	NA	TRBV30	TRBJ1-2	TGTGCCTGGAGAATGGGGCAGGGATGTCCATTTGGCTATGGCTACACCTTC	CAWRMGQGCPFGYGYTF
TRBD1	NA	TRBV9	TRBJ2-7	TGTGCCAGCAGCGGACCCGGGACAGGGGCGCACTTC	CASSGPGTGAHF
NA	NA	TRBV6-1	TRBJ1-3	TGTGCCAGCAGTGAATCGGTCCTACGGTTCACCATATATTTT	CASSESVLRFTIYF
NA	NA	TRBV11-2	TRBJ1-2	TGTGCCAGCAGCTCCACTATGGTGGGTGGCTACACCTTC	CASSSTMVGGYTF
NA	NA	TRBV18	TRBJ1-1	TGTGCCAGCTCACCTGGGACACAAGCTTTCTTT	CASSPGTQAFF
NA	NA	TRBV27	TRBJ2-1	TGTGCCAGCAGTTTGATGGCAGGAACCTACAATGAGCAGTTCTTC	CASSLMAGTYNEQFF
NA	NA	TRBV7-7	TRBJ2-1	TGTGCTAGCAGCCCGACAGTTTCCTACAATGAGCAGTTCTTC	CASSPTVSYNEQFF
NA	NA	TRBV2	TRBJ2-2	TGTGCCAGCACGATAGCGCGGGAAAGGGGCGGGGAGCTGTTTTTT	CASTIARERGGELFF
TRBD1	NA	TRBV7-6	TRBJ1-4	TGTGCCAGCAGCTTAGGACAGGGTGTGAGTTCGGGAGATGAAAAACTGTTTTTT	CASSLGQGVSSGDEKLFF